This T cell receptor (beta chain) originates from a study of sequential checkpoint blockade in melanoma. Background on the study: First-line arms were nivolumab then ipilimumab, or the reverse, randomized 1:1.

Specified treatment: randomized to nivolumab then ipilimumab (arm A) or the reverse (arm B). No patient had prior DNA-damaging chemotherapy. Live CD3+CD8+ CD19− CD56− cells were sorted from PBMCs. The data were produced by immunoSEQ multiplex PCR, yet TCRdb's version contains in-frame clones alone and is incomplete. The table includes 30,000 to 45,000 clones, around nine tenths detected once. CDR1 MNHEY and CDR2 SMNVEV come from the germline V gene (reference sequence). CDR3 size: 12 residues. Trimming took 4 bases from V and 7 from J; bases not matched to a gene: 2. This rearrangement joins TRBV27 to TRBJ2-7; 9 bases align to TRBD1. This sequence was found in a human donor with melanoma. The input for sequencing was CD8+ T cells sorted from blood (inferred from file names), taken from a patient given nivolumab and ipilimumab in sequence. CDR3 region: CASSWGQGEQYF. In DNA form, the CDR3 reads TGTGCCAGCAGTTGGGGACAGGGTGAGCAGTACTTC.